The present TCR beta chain was sequenced within a study of blood T cells in healthy people across ages. The CDR3 extends over 16 amino acids. The trim removed 2 bases at V and 0 bases at J, leaving 7 bases unmatched. Germline CDR1 reads LGHNA; CDR2 reads YNFKEQ. This clonotype was seen a handful of times. The use of a sample-barcoded 5' primer and a J-beta primer mix characterized a second PCR of roughly 6 to 11 cycles. TCRdb itself ran the 5' RACE reads through MiXCR, one entry per CDR3 protein. The sample lists 1.5 million to 2 million distinct CDR3 sequences, about 30% seen once, with roughly 8.2% in the top ten.

This sequence joins TRBV4-2 and TRBJ2-7; 7 nucleotides agree with TRBD2. This clonotype originated in a young woman in good health. Sequencing was done on a sample of blood. Here the CDR3 reads CASSQTAGLFSYEQYF. The CDR3 bases are TGTGCCAGCAGCCAAACGGCGGGACTATTCTCCTACGAGCAGTACTTC.